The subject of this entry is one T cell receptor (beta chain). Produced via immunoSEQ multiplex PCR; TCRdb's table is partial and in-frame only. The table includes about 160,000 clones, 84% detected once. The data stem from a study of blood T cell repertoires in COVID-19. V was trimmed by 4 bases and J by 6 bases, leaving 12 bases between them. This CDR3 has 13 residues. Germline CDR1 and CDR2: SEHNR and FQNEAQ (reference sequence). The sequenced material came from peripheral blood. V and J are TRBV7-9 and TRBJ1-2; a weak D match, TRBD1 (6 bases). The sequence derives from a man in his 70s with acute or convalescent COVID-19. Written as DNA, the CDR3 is TGTGCCAGCAGCTCCACAGGGAAGAATGGCTACACCTTC. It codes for CASSSTGKNGYTF.